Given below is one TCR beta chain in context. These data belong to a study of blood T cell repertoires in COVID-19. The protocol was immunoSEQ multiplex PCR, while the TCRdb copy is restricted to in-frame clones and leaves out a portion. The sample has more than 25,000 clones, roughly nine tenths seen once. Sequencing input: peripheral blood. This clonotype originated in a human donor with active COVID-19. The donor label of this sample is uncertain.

The CDR3 protein is CASSDPLGGERTDTQYF. The CDR3 DNA reads TGTGCCAGCAGTGACCCCTTGGGGGGAGAAAGGACAGATACGCAGTATTTT. This chain joins TRBV6-4 and TRBJ2-3, with D possibly matching TRBD2 (6 bases). Germline CDR1 and CDR2: MRHNA and SNTAGT. With 2 bases removed from V and 3 bases from J, the gap between germline ends came to 18 bases. The CDR3 length is 17 residues.